This TCR beta chain appears in the sequencing data of a study of beta chain features in type 1 diabetes. Study results and caveats: Patients with type 1 diabetes showed fewer VDJ junction insertions and more deletions. People with Type 1 diabetes carried modestly yet significantly shorter TCRB CDR3s in all four CD4+ subsets.

Comment on this clone: No antigen is known for it.

The junction had 3 bases not matched to a gene; V was cut back by 3 bases and J by 1 base. The length of the CDR3 is 14 residues. CDR1 is SGDLS, CDR2 YYNGEE, per germline. CD45RO/CCR7/CD25/CD127/CD95/CD27 staining was used to isolate CD4+ naive, central memory, regulatory and stem cell-like memory cells by sorting. TCRB transcripts that were expressed got sequenced, as all of the isolated RNA had been reverse transcribed. Measured with immunoSEQ multiplex PCR; TCRdb has only the in-frame clones, and not every one. Found here are more than 250,000 clones, less than 30% of them singletons; the top ten hold over 0.01%.

The specimen was naive CD4+ T cells from blood. This TCR came from a woman aged 30 to 39 with type 1 diabetes. This chain links TRBV9 with TRBJ1-1; 7 bases are shared with TRBD1. CDR3 sequence: CASSGDSQNTEAFF. The CDR3 DNA reads TGTGCCAGCAGCGGGGACAGCCAGAACACTGAAGCTTTCTTT.